The rows below give T cell receptor beta chains drawn from one sample of a study of beta chain features in type 1 diabetes. The table came from immunoSEQ multiplex PCR; TCRdb's copy has only in-frame clones and leaves some out. This sample has about 25,000 clones, with approximately 70% found just once. Input material: stem cell memory CD4+ T cells from blood. The receptors were gathered from a middle-aged woman with type 1 diabetes. CDR3s include the opening cysteine and the closing phenylalanine or tryptophan. A D gene is named only where the DNA matches it firmly. A clone size is listed for some rows: how often the clone was seen (once, few, many), or a class if it is expanded.

TRBJ2-7	15	-	TRBV15	TRBD2	TGTGCCACCAGCAGCCTGGGACTAGCGCCCTACGAGCAGTACTTC	CATSSLGLAPYEQYF
TRBJ2-1	18	-	TRBV4-3	-	TGCGCCAGCAGCCAAGATATCCCTGGGTGGCGGGACTCCAATGAGCAGTTCTTC	CASSQDIPGWRDSNEQFF
TRBJ2-7	13	-	TRBV6-5	-	TGTGCCAGCAGACTCCTCAGGGCCTCCGAGCAGTACTTC	CASRLLRASEQYF
TRBJ1-5	14	-	TRBV7-2	-	TGTGCCAGCAGCTTAGGCGGGCTAGGGCAGCCCCAGCATTTT	CASSLGGLGQPQHF
TRBJ2-1	11	once	TRBV4-2	-	TGTGCCAGCAGCTTTAGCGATGAGCAGTTCTTC	CASSFSDEQFF
TRBJ1-2	15	few	TRBV6-5	TRBD1	TGTGCCAGCAGTTACTCGGGACAGGGTCTAAATGGCTACACCTTC	CASSYSGQGLNGYTF
TRBJ1-3	13	once	TRBV2	-	TGTGCCAGCAGTGGGGACACCCGCAACACCATATATTTT	CASSGDTRNTIYF
TRBJ2-7	16	-	TRBV11-1	-	TGTGCCAGCAGCTTATCGAGGGTACGGGCCCAAGGCGAGCAGTACTTC	CASSLSRVRAQGEQYF
TRBJ1-3	15	-	TRBV5-4	TRBD1	TGTGCCAGCAGCATTGGACAGGGCTCTGGAAACACCATATATTTT	CASSIGQGSGNTIYF
TRBJ2-5	15	-	TRBV5-1	-	TGCGCCAGCAGCTTGAGTGGACAGACCCAAGAGACCCAGTACTTC	CASSLSGQTQETQYF
TRBJ2-3	15	few	TRBV7-9	TRBD1	TGTGCCAGCAGCTTAAGGGGGCTGGACAGGAATACGCAGTATTTT	CASSLRGLDRNTQYF
TRBJ2-7	13	few	TRBV18	-	TGTGCCAGCTCACCAAATCTTATGCGCGAGCAGTACTTC	CASSPNLMREQYF
TRBJ1-2	13	-	TRBV9	-	TGTGCCAGCAGCGTAGACAGAAACTATGGCTACACCTTC	CASSVDRNYGYTF
TRBJ2-3	13	-	TRBV7-9	TRBD2	TGTGCCAGCAGCCCTTCAGCGGGGGAGACGCAGTATTTT	CASSPSAGETQYF
TRBJ2-5	13	-	TRBV7-2	-	TGTGCCAGCAGCTTGGCAGGGAGGGAGACCCAGTACTTC	CASSLAGRETQYF
TRBJ1-2	16	-	TRBV7-8	TRBD1	TGTGCCAGCAGCTTAGGGGGGAGACAGGGGGCGAGTGGCTACACCTTC	CASSLGGRQGASGYTF
TRBJ1-2	13	-	TRBV28	TRBD1	TGTGCCAGCCGACTGACAGGGCCCTATGGCTACACCTTC	CASRLTGPYGYTF
TRBJ2-2	15	-	TRBV30	TRBD1	TGTGCCTGGGGAACGGGACAGACCTACACCGGGGAGCTGTTTTTT	CAWGTGQTYTGELFF
TRBJ2-1	14	-	TRBV6-5	-	TGTGCCAGCAGTTACTCGAGACTTTACAATGAGCAGTTCTTC	CASSYSRLYNEQFF
TRBJ2-7	15	-	TRBV19	TRBD2	TGTGCCAGTAGTATGCGCGGGAGGGTTTCCGACGAGCAGTACTTC	CASSMRGRVSDEQYF
TRBJ1-1	14	-	TRBV25-1	TRBD1	TGTGCCAGCAGTGCGACAGGGTTGAACACTGAAGCTTTCTTT	CASSATGLNTEAFF
TRBJ2-1	12	-	TRBV7-2	-	TGTGCCAGCAGCTTGGAGAGAAATGAGCAGTTCTTC	CASSLERNEQFF
TRBJ2-1	17	-	TRBV4-3	TRBD1	TGCGCCAGCAGCCAAGATCTTGCCGGGACAGGTTACAATGAGCAGTTCTTC	CASSQDLAGTGYNEQFF
TRBJ1-5	14	few	TRBV6-5	-	TGTGCCAGCAGTTCCGAACCCGCGGATCAGCCCCAGCATTTT	CASSSEPADQPQHF
TRBJ1-5	13	once	TRBV5-6	-	TGTGCCAGCAGCCGGTATAGCAATCAGCCCCAGCATTTT	CASSRYSNQPQHF
TRBJ2-1	14	-	TRBV5-1	-	TGCGCCAGCAGCTTGTCCAAAGGGGGAGATGAGCAGTTCTTC	CASSLSKGGDEQFF
TRBJ1-4	14	-	TRBV7-9	-	TGTGCCAGCAGCTTTAGGGGGACTAATGAAAAACTGTTTTTT	CASSFRGTNEKLFF
TRBJ2-3	17	-	TRBV11-2	TRBD2	TGTGCCAGCAGCTTAGCAGCCGCGGGAGGGTTCACAGATACGCAGTATTTT	CASSLAAAGGFTDTQYF
TRBJ1-1	17	once	TRBV29-1	TRBD1	TGCAGCGCTCTGGCCGCACAGGGGGTACGTGTTAGCACTGAAGCTTTCTTT	CSALAAQGVRVSTEAFF
TRBJ1-5	15	-	TRBV2	-	TGTGCCAGCAATCCAGGGGTAATCAGCAATCAGCCCCAGCATTTT	CASNPGVISNQPQHF
TRBJ1-2	11	-	TRBV28	-	TGTGCCAGCCTGCGGGACTATGGCTACACCTTC	CASLRDYGYTF
TRBJ2-7	12	once	TRBV2	-	TGTGCCAGCCGGGACACTCACTACGAGCAGTACTTC	CASRDTHYEQYF
TRBJ2-1	15	-	TRBV9	-	TGTGCCAGCAGCGCAGACGGGGACTTCCACAATGAGCAGTTCTTC	CASSADGDFHNEQFF
TRBJ2-3	17	few	TRBV28	-	TGTGCCAGCAGTCTCCCGGGTTCATCACTGAGCACAGATACGCAGTATTTT	CASSLPGSSLSTDTQYF
TRBJ2-1	16	few	TRBV30	TRBD2	TGTGCCTGGAGTGTCAAAGCGGGGGGGTCCTACAATGAGCAGTTCTTC	CAWSVKAGGSYNEQFF
TRBJ2-7	15	once	TRBV5-1	-	TGCGCCAGCAGCTTGGATTGGACAATAGTCGCCGAGCAGTACTTC	CASSLDWTIVAEQYF
TRBJ2-4	15	-	TRBV7-2	TRBD2	TGTGCCAGCAGCTTTCCCGGGGGGGCCAAAAACATTCAGTACTTC	CASSFPGGAKNIQYF
TRBJ2-2	15	-	TRBV6-5	TRBD2	TGTGCCAGCAGTATCGGGACTAGAGACACCGGGGAGCTGTTTTTT	CASSIGTRDTGELFF
TRBJ2-7	12	-	TRBV18	-	TGTGCCAGCTCACCCTCCCGTGACGAGCAGTACTTC	CASSPSRDEQYF
TRBJ2-3	15	-	TRBV6-5	-	TGTGCCAGCAGTTACGTGGGCACGGGAACAGATACGCAGTATTTT	CASSYVGTGTDTQYF
TRBJ1-5	14	-	TRBV5-6	TRBD1	TGTGCCAGCAGCTCCGGACAGGTTGAGCAGCCCCAGCATTTT	CASSSGQVEQPQHF
TRBJ2-7	12	few	TRBV10-3	-	TGTGCCATCAGTGGGCTCTCCGCCGAGCAGTACTTC	CAISGLSAEQYF
TRBJ2-7	15	-	TRBV7-2	-	TGTGCCAGCAGCTTAAACCCCGACTCCTCCTACGAGCAGTACTTC	CASSLNPDSSYEQYF
TRBJ1-1	14	-	TRBV11-1	TRBD1	TGTGCCAGCAGCCGGGGACAGTGGAACACTGAAGCTTTCTTT	CASSRGQWNTEAFF
TRBJ2-2	17	-	TRBV5-1	-	TGCGCCAGCAGCTTGGGCGGTGTGGCAGGGGATACCGGGGAGCTGTTTTTT	CASSLGGVAGDTGELFF
TRBJ1-1	12	-	TRBV6-1	TRBD1	TGTGCCAGCAGTACCGGGACAGGGGGGGCTTTCTTT	CASSTGTGGAFF
TRBJ2-5	14	-	TRBV5-1	TRBD1	TGCGCCAGCAGCTTTGGGACAGGAAAGGAGACCCAGTACTTC	CASSFGTGKETQYF
TRBJ1-1	14	once	TRBV19	-	TGTGCCAGTAGTTTCCGACCCGAGGGCACTGAAGCTTTCTTT	CASSFRPEGTEAFF